This T cell receptor beta chain is drawn from a study of shared clonotypes between healthy human individuals. TCRdb's table, derived via immunoSEQ multiplex PCR, lists solely in-frame clones and lacks some. Of about 680,000 clones in the sample, around 78% were seen once. A note on this clone: The identical CDR3 is also encoded by other nucleotide sequences in the sample.

The germline V gene encodes CDR1 MNHNS and CDR2 SASEGT. The CDR3 has 14 amino acids. Trimming stripped 1 base from V and 8 bases from J, with 11 bases between. The J gene is TRBJ1-4, the V gene TRBV6-1, with a tentative D call TRBD1 (5 bases). The receptor comes from a woman aged 30 to 39 in good health. Source material: memory CD4+ T cells sorted from blood. Subset described: CD45RA-negative fraction. The CDR3 DNA reads TGTGCCAGCAGTGAAGGGGGGGAAGGGGAAAAACTGTTTTTT. It yields the protein CASSEGGEGEKLFF.